These 30 T cell receptor beta chains were sequenced from one sample in a study of blood T cell repertoires in COVID-19. The data were produced by immunoSEQ multiplex PCR, yet TCRdb's version contains in-frame clones alone and is incomplete. The data contain roughly 200,000 clones, 84% of them seen just once; the ten biggest clones take up around 4.4%. The sample consisted of peripheral blood. The origin of the receptors is a man over 45 with active or convalescent COVID-19.

This chain links TRBV6-4 with TRBJ2-1; 8 bases map to TRBD2. Germline trimming cut 8 bases from V and 0 bases from J; bases unmatched to any gene: 6. The CDR3 loop spans 15 amino acids. Germline CDR1 and CDR2: MRHNA and SNTAGT. The CDR3 region is CASSRGGSSYNEQFF. The CDR3 nucleotides read TGTGCCAGCTCCCGCGGGGGGAGCTCCTACAATGAGCAGTTCTTC.

This chain links TRBV10-1 with TRBJ2-3; D is ambiguous. This CDR3 region has 13 residues. Germline V gene sequence: CDR1 WNHNN, CDR2 SYGVQD (reference sequence). V shed 9 bases and J shed 1 base, with 11 bases lying between them. The CDR3 DNA is TGCGCCAGACCTTCGGGTCGCACAGATACGCAGTATTTT. Its translation: CARPSGRTDTQYF.

This chain uses TRBV18 with TRBJ2-7, with unresolved D. The CDR3 loop spans 14 amino acids. The V and J ends lost 0 bases and 2 bases respectively, with 8 bases between them. CDR1 is KGHSH, CDR2 LQKENI, per germline. For the CDR3, the DNA is TGTGCCAGCTCACCACCGAGTAACCCCTACGAGCAGTACTTC. Protein sequence: CASSPPSNPYEQYF.

V gene TRBV19 combines with J gene TRBJ1-1; weak D call: TRBD1 (5 bases). Per the germline V gene, CDR1 is LNHDA and CDR2 is SQIVND (reference sequence). V shed 2 bases and J shed 0 bases, with 7 bases lying between them. The CDR3 contains 14 residues. CDR3 coding DNA: TGTGCCAGTAGTATACGGGGGTTGAACACTGAAGCTTTCTTT. This codes for CASSIRGLNTEAFF. The full variable domain, completed using reference TRBV19 and TRBJ1-1, is DGGITQSPKYLFRKEGQNVTLSCEQNLNHDAMYWYRQDPGQGLRLIYYSQIVNDFQKGDIAEGYSVSREKKESFPLTVTSAQKNPTAFYLCASSIRGLNTEAFFGQGTRLTVV.

This clone came up once. The chain is built from TRBV4-1 and TRBJ2-7; tentative D call: TRBD1 (6 bases). Germline assignment: CDR1 MGHRA and CDR2 YSYEKL. CDR3 length equals 15 residues. V shed 1 base and J shed 4 bases, with 14 bases lying between them. The CDR3 reads CASSQAPGTNYEQYF. The DNA for the CDR3 is TGCGCCAGCAGCCAAGCCCCCGGGACAAATTACGAGCAGTACTTC.

This sequence joins TRBV5-1 and TRBJ2-1, with 11 nucleotides matching TRBD2. Trimming removed 0 bases from V and 8 bases from J; junction bases left unmatched: 7. This CDR3 has 16 residues. Germline V gene sequence: CDR1 SGHRS, CDR2 YFSETQ. In DNA, the CDR3 is TGCGCCAGCAGCTTGGGGGGGACTAGCGGTGTCGATGAGCAGTTCTTC. Encoded protein: CASSLGGTSGVDEQFF.

V gene TRBV7-8 combines with J gene TRBJ1-1, with TRBD1 matching 7 bases. V gave up 1 base and J gave up 5 bases; unmatched junction bases: 7. The CDR3 covers 15 residues. Germline V gene lookup returns CDR1 SGHVS and CDR2 FQNEAQ. The CDR3 nucleotides are TGTGCCAGCAGCTTAGGAGGGCAGGGGGATACTGAAGCTTTCTTT. Translating it yields CASSLGGQGDTEAFF.

The rearrangement links TRBV10-3 to TRBJ2-1; D is possibly TRBD2 (5 bases). This CDR3 comprises 12 residues. Germline V gives CDR1 ENHRY, CDR2 SYGVKD. The V end lost 10 bases, the J end lost 1 base, and 8 bases lay between the germline ends. This CDR3 is CATGLSYNEQFF. The CDR3 region has the DNA TGTGCCACCGGACTTTCCTACAATGAGCAGTTCTTC.

The V gene is TRBV11-2, the J gene TRBJ1-1; possibly TRBD1 for D (6 bases). The CDR3 has 15 residues. Germline V gene data show CDR1 as SGHAT and CDR2 as FQNNGV. Deletions cut 4 bases from V and 0 bases from J, with 12 bases between. The CDR3 reads CASSSGQFMNTEAFF. In nucleotides, the CDR3 is TGTGCCAGCAGCTCCGGACAGTTCATGAACACTGAAGCTTTCTTT.

In this sample, this clone turned up once. The rearrangement links TRBV11-2 to TRBJ1-1; 7 bases are a match to TRBD1. CDR1 is SGHAT, CDR2 FQNNGV, per germline. With 2 bases clipped from V and 6 bases from J, the junction kept 3 bases outside the gene matches. The CDR3 covers 13 residues. The CDR3 sequence: CASSLSQGAEAFF. The CDR3 DNA sequence: TGTGCCAGCAGCTTATCCCAGGGGGCTGAAGCTTTCTTT.

The rearrangement joins TRBV7-9 to TRBJ1-1, with D maybe TRBD1 (5 bases). CDR1 is SEHNR and CDR2 is FQNEAQ in the germline V gene (reference sequence). Trimming left V 5 bases short and J 6 bases short, with 7 bases between. This CDR3 comprises 11 residues. DNA of the CDR3: TGTGCCAGCAGCCGACAGTCTGAAGCTTTCTTT. Translation gives CASSRQSEAFF. The full variable domain, with the rest looked up from reference TRBV7-9 and TRBJ1-1, is DTGVSQNPRHKITKRGQNVTFRCDPISEHNRLYWYRQTLGQGPEFLTYFQNEAQLEKSRLLSDRFSAERPKGSFSTLEIQRTEQGDSAMYLCASSRQSEAFFGQGTRLTVV.

V usage is TRBV10-3 and J usage is TRBJ2-7; 8 bases match TRBD1. CDR1 and CDR2 from the germline V gene are ENHRY and SYGVKD. The CDR3 is 16 amino acids. The V segment lost 5 bases and the J segment 2 bases; nucleotides outside the gene matches: 11. CDR3 in amino acids: CAISILQGGKPYEQYF. The CDR3 nucleotides are TGTGCCATCAGTATTTTACAGGGGGGTAAACCCTACGAGCAGTACTTC.

The CDR3 region has the DNA TGTGCCAGCAGTACGGACAGGGGGGACGGCTACACCTTC. Protein product: CASSTDRGDGYTF. This sequence joins TRBV27 and TRBJ1-2, with 10 positions matching TRBD1. The J segment lost 8 bases and the V segment lost 5 bases, leaving 5 bases of the junction unmatched. The CDR3 contains 13 residues. Germline V gene sequence: CDR1 MNHEY, CDR2 SMNVEV (reference sequence).

J is TRBJ1-5 and V is TRBV4-2, with D unresolved. This CDR3 has 20 amino acids. V shed 0 bases and J shed 5 bases, with 26 bases lying between them. CDR1 and CDR2 from the germline V gene are LGHNA and YNFKEQ. The CDR3 bases are TGTGCCAGCAGCCAAGATGTCGGAGGGCTCAATAATCTTGAGGATCAGCCCCAGCATTTT. Amino acids: CASSQDVGGLNNLEDQPQHF.

V is TRBV10-2 and J is TRBJ2-3; TRBD2 agrees at 10 bases. The germline CDR1 and CDR2 sequences are WSHSY and SAAADI. The junction had 7 bases not matched to a gene; V was cut back by 5 bases and J by 2 bases. CDR3 length equals 16 residues. The CDR3 loop is CASSPGLARLTDTQYF. In DNA, the CDR3 is TGCGCCAGCAGTCCGGGACTAGCGCGGCTCACAGATACGCAGTATTTT.

The rearrangement joins TRBV5-1 to TRBJ1-4; 10 bases are a match to TRBD1. Germline V lookup: CDR1 SGHRS, CDR2 YFSETQ. The V segment lost 2 bases and the J segment 5 bases; nucleotides outside the gene matches: 6. The CDR3 has 16 residues. The CDR3 spells CASSFSLDRGNEKLFF. The CDR3 DNA is TGCGCCAGCAGCTTCTCTTTGGACAGGGGGAATGAAAAACTGTTTTTT.

V usage is TRBV20-1 and J usage is TRBJ1-5; no reliable D call. The germline gives CDR1 DFQATT, CDR2 SNEGSKA (reference sequence). V gave up 3 bases and J gave up 7 bases, with 4 bases separating them. This CDR3 is built from 10 residues. The CDR3 region has the DNA TGCAGTGCTAGTCGGCAGCCCCAGCATTTT. Its protein is CSASRQPQHF.

The CDR3 loop is CASSPTGDTEAFF. CDR3 sequence (DNA): TGTGCCAGCTCACCGACAGGGGACACTGAAGCTTTCTTT. V and J are TRBV18 and TRBJ1-1; TRBD1 matches at 8 bases. V lost 3 bases, J lost 3 bases, and 0 bases stayed unmatched. This CDR3 has 13 residues. Germline CDR1 is KGHSH and CDR2 is LQKENI.

The chain is built from TRBV19 and TRBJ1-5, with TRBD1 matching 7 bases. CDR3 length: 15 residues. The junction had 4 bases not matched to a gene; V was cut back by 4 bases and J by 1 base. Per germline, CDR1 LNHDA and CDR2 SQIVND (reference sequence). This CDR3 reads CASSTQGQSNQPQHF. The CDR3 DNA reads as TGTGCCAGTAGTACCCAGGGACAGAGCAATCAGCCCCAGCATTTT.

This rearrangement joins TRBV7-9 to TRBJ2-1, with 14 bases that match TRBD2. The trim removed 5 bases at V and 3 bases at J, leaving 0 bases unmatched. CDR1 and CDR2 (germline): SEHNR, FQNEAQ (reference sequence). The CDR3 loop spans 15 amino acids. Written as DNA, the CDR3 is TGTGCCAGCAGCGGGACTAGCGGGGGCTACAATGAGCAGTTCTTC. It is translated as CASSGTSGGYNEQFF.

This chain uses TRBV6-6 with TRBJ1-3, with D hard to call. Germline V gives CDR1 MNHNY, CDR2 SVGAGI (reference sequence). The CDR3 runs to 14 residues. Trimming removed 2 bases at V and 6 bases at J, with 11 bases between. CDR3 coding DNA: TGTGCCAGCAGTTACGGTTTTGGAGAAAACACCATATATTTT. It is translated as CASSYGFGENTIYF.

The chain joins TRBV4-3 to TRBJ2-1, with D perhaps TRBD1 (6 bases). CDR1 is LGHNA and CDR2 is YSLEER in the germline V gene. V was cut by 0 bases and J by 4 bases, with 10 bases left in between. CDR3 length: 15 residues. The CDR3 bases are TGCGCCAGCAGCCAAGATCACAGGGATTACAATGAGCAGTTCTTC. It specifies CASSQDHRDYNEQFF.

This clone was recorded once. This chain connects TRBV6-6 to TRBJ1-2; D is perhaps TRBD1 (6 bases). Deletions cut 0 bases from V and 4 bases from J, with 9 bases between. The V gene's germline CDR1 is MNHNY and CDR2 SVGAGI (reference sequence). This CDR3 is built from 14 residues. CDR3 amino acids: CASSYSGQLYGYTF. In nucleotides, the CDR3 is TGTGCCAGCAGTTACTCTGGACAGCTCTATGGCTACACCTTC.

The CDR3 loop reads CASSFQLAGDTYEQYF. The CDR3 nucleotides read TGTGCCAGCAGTTTCCAACTAGCGGGAGACACCTACGAGCAGTACTTC. The J gene is TRBJ2-7, the V gene TRBV28, with 11 bases aligning to TRBD2. The CDR3 extends over 16 amino acids. CDR1 and CDR2 (germline): MDHEN, SYDVKM. Unmatched junction bases numbered 6, after V lost 3 bases and J lost 2 bases.

Only a few counts were recorded for this clone. The V call is TRBV6-4, the J call TRBJ1-1; 8 bases map to TRBD1. V lost 6 bases, J lost 5 bases, and 5 bases stayed unmatched. The CDR3 runs to 13 residues. Per germline, CDR1 MRHNA and CDR2 SNTAGT. CDR3 loop: CASSLDRETEAFF. The CDR3 region has the DNA TGTGCCAGCAGCTTGGACAGGGAAACTGAAGCTTTCTTT.

The chain recombines TRBV27 with TRBJ2-5; TRBD2 matches at 14 bases. Germline V gene sequence: CDR1 MNHEY, CDR2 SMNVEV (reference sequence). The length of the CDR3 is 15 residues. Losses at the gene ends were 6 bases for V and 5 bases for J; bases not matched to a gene: 5. CDR3 region: CASSRLAGGDETQYF. CDR3 in DNA: TGTGCCAGCAGCAGACTAGCGGGGGGGGATGAGACCCAGTACTTC.

Regarding this clone: Other DNA sequences within the sample encode an identical CDR3. The chain recombines TRBV12-3 or TRBV12-4 with TRBJ1-5; unclear D gene. This CDR3 is 12 amino acids long. V dropped 1 base and J dropped 6 bases, with 4 bases sitting between them. The CDR3 is CASSLGGQPQHF. The CDR3, as DNA: TGTGCCAGCAGTTTAGGAGGTCAGCCCCAGCATTTT.

J is TRBJ1-5 and V is TRBV7-8; maybe TRBD1 (5 bases). The CDR3 has 15 amino acids. Germline CDR1 reads SGHVS; CDR2 reads FQNEAQ. V was cut by 0 bases and J by 7 bases, with 13 bases left in between. The CDR3 sequence: CASSLAFGGWQPQHF. The DNA of the CDR3 is TGTGCCAGCAGCTTAGCTTTTGGGGGGTGGCAGCCCCAGCATTTT.

The J gene is TRBJ2-7, the V gene TRBV19; a possible D gene is TRBD1 (5 bases). Trimming left V 5 bases short and J 2 bases short, with 16 bases between. Germline V gene data show CDR1 as LNHDA and CDR2 as SQIVND (reference sequence). The CDR3 is 15 residues long. The CDR3 nucleotides read TGTGCCAGTAGTCCAGACGTACAGGCTCCCTACGAGCAGTACTTC. It encodes CASSPDVQAPYEQYF.

This clone was seen only once. The chain carries TRBV4-3 and TRBJ2-1; no clear D gene. V lost 1 base and J lost 6, with 10 bases in between. Looked up from germline, CDR1 is LGHNA and CDR2 is YSLEER. This CDR3 region has 14 residues. As DNA, the CDR3 is TGCGCCAGCAGCCAAGTGAGGTTTGGCAATGAGCAGTTCTTC. This codes for CASSQVRFGNEQFF.